Below, 23 T cell receptor beta chains from the same sample are listed, as sequenced in a study of regulatory T cells in long-lasting Graves disease (dated by TCRdb to about 2021). Interpreted using the paper, the time point label stands for: newly diagnosed GD, antithyroid drugs for less than 3 months. RNA was extracted from PBMCs in TRIzol for both TCR sequencing and RNA sequencing. Library preparation was by multiplex PCR. The run used an Illumina HiSeq 4000. CDR3 regions were amplified by Arm-PCR with iRepertoire HTBI primers to construct TCR beta libraries. TCRdb passed the public sequencing reads through fastp at Q25 and MiXCR, retaining productive beta sequences. Each CDR3 protein gets just one entry, which takes the most common genes and DNA from the rows behind it. This sample gives some 500,000 distinct CDR3 sequences in total; more than 15% of them show up just once. The ten most abundant clones make up more than 20% of the sample.

The data also belong to a second study, concerning T cells in Graves' hyperthyroidism and ophthalmopathy.

The sample here was peripheral blood mononuclear cells (PBMCs), taken at new diagnosis, from a patient treated with antithyroid drugs. The receptors come from a woman aged 35-65 years with Graves disease. Donor details come from another sample of the same person, matched by shared clones.

Only one count was recorded for this clonotype. The genes are TRBV7-9 and TRBJ2-3, with TRBD2 matching 9 bases. Germline CDR1 and CDR2: SEHNR and FQNEAQ (reference sequence). CDR3 length: 15 amino acids. The trim removed 2 bases at V and 6 bases at J, leaving 6 bases unmatched. The CDR3 sequence: CASSLKAGGGDTQYF. DNA for the CDR3: TGTGCCAGCAGCTTAAAAGCGGGGGGCGGGGATACGCAGTATTTT.

The sample holds many counts of this clonotype. The CDR3 here is CASNSGQWNTEAFF. CDR3 sequence (DNA): TGCGCCAGCAACTCGGGACAGTGGAACACTGAAGCTTTCTTT. V and J are TRBV5-1 and TRBJ1-1; 7 nucleotides agree with TRBD1. Losses at the gene ends were 6 bases for V and 1 base for J; bases not matched to a gene: 6. The germline CDR1 and CDR2 sequences are SGHRS and YFSETQ. The CDR3 loop spans 14 amino acids.

This clonotype was detected a few times. The rearrangement joins TRBV20-1 to TRBJ2-7; 12 positions match TRBD2. Germline CDR1 is DFQATT and CDR2 is SNEGSKA (reference sequence). The V segment lost 5 bases and the J segment 5 bases; nucleotides outside the gene matches: 4. The CDR3 length is 13 residues. The CDR3, as DNA: TGCAGTGCTCTGACTAGCGGGGGCCACGAGCAGTACTTC. Protein: CSALTSGGHEQYF.

This clonotype was seen more than once but under ten times. V usage is TRBV6-2 or TRBV6-3 and J usage is TRBJ2-3; D not resolved. Per the germline V gene, CDR1 is MNHEY and CDR2 is SVGEGT. V lost 7 bases and J 3 bases, leaving 2 bases between the germline ends. CDR3 size: 10 residues. CDR3 DNA sequence: TGTGCCAGCACGACAGATACGCAGTATTTT. Encoded protein: CASTTDTQYF.

This clonotype was found many times. The chain carries TRBV12-3 or TRBV12-4 and TRBJ1-5, with unresolved D. The V and J ends lost 0 bases and 11 bases respectively, with 5 bases between them. The CDR3 sequence is 11 residues long. The DNA for the CDR3 is TGTGCCAGCAGTTTAGCCGGGACCCAGCATTTT. Its translation: CASSLAGTQHF.

This clonotype was found many times. V is TRBV3-1 and J is TRBJ2-3, with no clear D. V lost 5 bases to trimming and J lost 3 bases, with 18 bases between them. CDR3 length equals 16 residues. Per the germline V gene, CDR1 is LGHDT and CDR2 is YNNKEL (reference sequence). CDR3 coding DNA: TGTGCCAGCAGCGACCCTCGGGTGGGTAGAACAGATACGCAGTATTTT. This encodes CASSDPRVGRTDTQYF.

This clonotype showed up many times. V and J are TRBV7-2 and TRBJ1-1, with 9 positions matching TRBD1. J lost 1 base, V lost 5 bases, and 8 bases had no gene match. Germline CDR1 is SGHTA and CDR2 is FQGNSA. The CDR3 is 16 amino acids. The CDR3 is CASSLGQGRGNTEAFF. CDR3 sequence (DNA): TGTGCCAGCAGCCTGGGACAGGGAAGGGGGAACACTGAAGCTTTCTTT.

This chain joins TRBV19 and TRBJ1-5, with D unresolved. CDR3 length: 14 amino acids. Germline-derived CDR1 and CDR2 are LNHDA and SQIVND (reference sequence). Trimming removed 0 bases at V and 7 bases at J, with 10 bases between. The CDR3 reads CASSIDGHGQPQHF. For the CDR3, the DNA is TGTGCCAGTAGTATAGATGGGCATGGGCAGCCCCAGCATTTT.

There are many counts of this clonotype. This chain connects TRBV11-1 to TRBJ2-1; 8 bases are shared with TRBD2. Germline V gene data show CDR1 as SGHAT and CDR2 as FQDESV (reference sequence). Trimming took 4 bases from V and 8 from J; bases not matched to a gene: 10. The CDR3 contains 15 residues. CDR3: CASSWSGGRFDEQFF. CDR3 bases: TGTGCCAGCAGCTGGAGCGGGGGCCGCTTCGATGAGCAGTTCTTC. Using reference TRBV11-1 and TRBJ2-1 for the parts outside the CDR3, the full variable domain is EAEVAQSPRYKITEKSQAVAFWCDPISGHATLYWYRQILGQGPELLVQFQDESVVDDSQLPKDRFSAERLKGVDSTLKIQPAELGDSAMYLCASSWSGGRFDEQFFGPGTRLTVL.

This clonotype was observed many times. The rearrangement uses TRBV3-1 and TRBJ1-1, with D perhaps TRBD1 (5 bases). Per the germline V gene, CDR1 is LGHDT and CDR2 is YNNKEL (reference sequence). V was trimmed by 4 bases and J by 4 bases, leaving 28 bases between them. CDR3 length equals 19 residues. The CDR3 DNA sequence: TGTGCCAGCAGCCCTCGCGGGGGTCAACCCCTCCCCGGACGCACTGAAGCTTTCTTT. It specifies CASSPRGGQPLPGRTEAFF. The complete variable domain, with remaining parts taken from reference TRBV3-1 and TRBJ1-1, reads DTAVSQTPKYLVTQMGNDKSIKCEQNLGHDTMYWYKQDSKKFLKIMFSYNNKELIINETVPNRFSPKSPDKAHLNLHINSLELGDSAVYFCASSPRGGQPLPGRTEAFFGQGTRLTVV.

The sample holds a few counts of this clonotype. The gene calls are TRBV3-1 and TRBJ1-4; 12 nucleotides line up with TRBD1. CDR1 LGHDT and CDR2 YNNKEL come from the germline V gene (reference sequence). The V segment lost 5 bases and the J segment 0 bases; nucleotides outside the gene matches: 7. This CDR3 has 18 residues. CDR3: CASSLGTGGPTTNEKLFF. CDR3 bases: TGTGCCAGCAGCTTGGGGACAGGGGGCCCCACAACTAATGAAAAACTGTTTTTT.

This clonotype was detected many times. This sequence joins TRBV12-3 or TRBV12-4 and TRBJ1-5, with D perhaps TRBD1 (5 bases). Trimming shortened V by 6 bases and J by 6 bases, and 15 bases separated the two germline ends. This CDR3 comprises 14 residues. CDR3 in amino acids: CASSLGPGGQPQHF. The CDR3 DNA follows: TGTGCCAGCAGCTTGGGGCCAGGAGGTCAGCCCCAGCATTTT.

This clonotype has at least ten counts. The CDR3 reads CASSYTGSYEQYF. The DNA for the CDR3 is TGTGCCAGCAGTTACACAGGGTCCTACGAGCAGTACTTC. The rearrangement uses TRBV3-1 and TRBJ2-7, with D maybe TRBD1 (6 bases). CDR3 length: 13 residues. Germline CDR1 reads LGHDT; CDR2 reads YNNKEL (reference sequence). Trimming removed 6 bases from V and 1 base from J, with 10 bases in between.

The sample holds many counts of this clonotype. The chain employs TRBV5-1 and TRBJ2-7, with 9 bases lining up with TRBD1. With 4 bases clipped from V and 0 bases from J, the junction kept 8 bases outside the gene matches. Germline loops: CDR1 SGHRS, CDR2 YFSETQ. The CDR3 is made up of 16 amino acids. CDR3 sequence: CASSTTTGGRSYEQYF. Written as DNA, the CDR3 is TGCGCCAGCAGCACCACGACAGGGGGGCGCTCCTACGAGCAGTACTTC.

This clonotype was seen only a few times. The J gene is TRBJ1-2, the V gene TRBV28; D gene ambiguous. Per germline, CDR1 MDHEN and CDR2 SYDVKM. The CDR3 length is 15 residues. Trimming left V 7 bases short and J 5 bases short, with 20 bases between. CDR3 coding DNA: TGTGCCAGCACCCCTATGCAGGCGTTGAGGTATGGCTACACCTTC. It codes for CASTPMQALRYGYTF.

In its sample, this clonotype was seen many times. The chain combines TRBV20-1 with TRBJ1-2; TRBD1 is a possible D gene (6 bases). Trimming cost V 3 bases and J 12 bases, with 14 bases left between them. The CDR3 contains 11 residues. Germline values: CDR1 DFQATT, CDR2 SNEGSKA (reference sequence). CDR3 sequence reads: CSASVGGNNTF. In nucleotides, the CDR3 is TGCAGTGCTAGCGTAGGGGGGAATAACACCTTC.

V and J are TRBV20-1 and TRBJ2-7, with D tentatively TRBD2 (5 bases). Germline V gives CDR1 DFQATT, CDR2 SNEGSKA (reference sequence). V was trimmed by 6 bases and J by 5 bases, leaving 8 bases between them. The CDR3 is 10 amino acids. The CDR3 nucleotides are TGCAGTGCGTCGGGGAACGAGCAGTACTTC. It translates to CSASGNEQYF.

V gene TRBV5-1 combines with J gene TRBJ1-2, with 8 bases identical to TRBD1. CDR1 and CDR2 from the germline V gene are SGHRS and YFSETQ. V was clipped by 4 bases and J by 8 bases; unmatched bases: 7. The CDR3 sequence is 13 residues long. CDR3 bases: TGCGCCAGCAGCCCGGGACAGGTAGAAGGCTACACCTTC. It codes for CASSPGQVEGYTF.

This clonotype was seen many times. The chain carries TRBV2 and TRBJ1-5; no clear D. Per the germline V gene, CDR1 is SNHLY and CDR2 is FYNNEI. The germline V and J ends were trimmed by 6 bases and 2 bases, with 8 bases remaining between them. This CDR3 is 13 amino acids long. CDR3 nucleotide sequence: TGTGCCAGCAGGGGCGATGGCAATCAGCCCCAGCATTTT. This translates into CASRGDGNQPQHF.

This clonotype appeared many times. The rearrangement links TRBV10-2 to TRBJ1-4; tentative D call: TRBD1 (5 bases). This CDR3 region has 12 residues. The V end lost 3 bases, the J end lost 14 bases, and 13 bases lay between the germline ends. In germline, CDR1 is WSHSY, CDR2 SAAADI. Written as DNA, the CDR3 is TGCGCCAGCAGTGAACGGGACGTCGGTCTGTTTTTT. Translation gives CASSERDVGLFF.

The chain has TRBV6-9 and TRBJ2-2; 8 nucleotides align to TRBD2. The V gene's germline CDR1 is MNHGY and CDR2 SVAAGI. Trimming at V came to 3 bases and at J to 6 bases, leaving 9 bases not matched to a gene. The CDR3 totals 16 residues. DNA of the CDR3: TGTGCCAGCAGTTACTCTCCGGGACTAGGTTCCGGGGAGCTGTTTTTT. It codes for CASSYSPGLGSGELFF.

This clonotype has just a few counts. The chain is built from TRBV7-9 and TRBJ2-5, with D perhaps TRBD2 (6 bases). The CDR3 is 13 amino acids. Germline V gene lookup returns CDR1 SEHNR and CDR2 FQNEAQ (reference sequence). V dropped 10 bases and J dropped 5 bases, with 17 bases sitting between them. The CDR3 sequence is CATRAGLRETQYF. The CDR3 DNA is TGTGCCACAAGGGCGGGGCTTCGGGAGACCCAGTACTTC. Filled out from reference TRBV7-9 and TRBJ2-5, the complete variable domain reads DTGVSQNPRHKITKRGQNVTFRCDPISEHNRLYWYRQTLGQGPEFLTYFQNEAQLEKSRLLSDRFSAERPKGSFSTLEIQRTEQGDSAMYLCATRAGLRETQYFGPGTRLLVL.

This clonotype was counted a few times. One junction end disagrees with the germline gene, perhaps due to a read error. V usage is TRBV7-6 and J usage is TRBJ1-1, with no clear D. The CDR3 length is 14 residues. The germline gives CDR1 SGHVS, CDR2 FNYEAQ. The CDR3 spells CATSPMGSNTEAFF. Written as DNA, the CDR3 is TGTGCCACCAGCCCTATGGGTTCGAACACTGAAGCTTTCTTT.